This TCR beta chain is from a study of spatial heterogeneity in lung cancer. The ends were cut back, 1 base at V and 5 bases at J, with 6 bases in the middle. The CDR3 has 13 amino acids. Germline loops: CDR1 LGHDT, CDR2 YNNKEL (reference sequence). A single record per CDR3 protein comes from TCRdb applying MiXCR to the 5' RACE reads. Altogether approximately 12,000 distinct CDR3 sequences are present, approximately 6.2% being singletons, with the ten largest covering approximately 10%. As for time point: sample taken at primary tumor resection. Tumor, nontumor lung or frozen PBMC supplied whole RNA that was sequenced unsorted. Relative to its sample, this clonotype is medium-sized (0.01 to 0.1%).

The V and J genes are TRBV3-1 and TRBJ1-5; D is uncertain. The clonotype was recovered from a male donor with early-stage non-small cell lung cancer. The material was normal lung tissue next to the tumor, obtained at surgery. CDR3 sequence reads: CASSQGMYQPQHF. In nucleotides, the CDR3 is TGTGCCAGCAGCCAAGGGATGTATCAGCCCCAGCATTTT.